Below, one TCR beta chain is given with its context. The specificity of this receptor is unknown. There are no base qualities to consult, and no much larger clone falls within one base. TCRbeta CDR3 regions were amplified from genomic DNA using the immunoSEQ Assay, a bias-controlled multiplex PCR. Turning to the authors' computational methods: The number of nucleated cells in each sample was estimated from the amplification of reference gene primers within the assay. To quantify the absolute abundance of each unique TCRbeta CDR3 rearrangement, sequence reads were collapsed and filtered. For each sample, productive Simpson clonality was calculated by taking the square root of Simpson's diversity index across productive rearrangements. The immuneACCESS repertoire file appears here via TCRdb, limited to in-frame rearrangements. These files lack a portion of the clones; in checked studies, under half of the deficit traces to unresolved V genes, and the cause of the others is not known. V and J calls and clone size are as listed in that table; D and trimming were resolved from the DNA. The sample includes over 150,000 clones, with about four fifths observed a single time. Clones ranked in the top ten supply roughly 2% of the sample.

Whole blood was collected in K2EDTA tubes by collaborating institutions according to the institutions' own protocols. For TCRbeta analysis, collaborator samples were shipped as frozen whole blood, as isolated PBMCs, or as DNA extracted from either sample type. V is pared back by 3 bases and J by 8 bases, with 10 bases lying between the germline termini. The CDR3 spans 12 residues, from the cysteine through the phenylalanine. Here the CDR3 DNA is all that survives: 36 bases in frame from base 1. The data stem from a study of blood T cell repertoires in COVID-19 (dated by TCRdb to 2019 to 2021). Some background on the complete study: Collaborator samples came from the United States, Italy and Spain and covered acute and convalescent phases of COVID-19. Samples came from the ongoing ImmuneRACE study (first 160 participants) plus 1,254 subjects from 6 global collaborators. A freely available public database, intended as a resource for researchers studying the immune response to SARS-CoV-2, is where the repertoires were released. Nearly every sample came with metadata listing a de-identified subject ID, COVID-19 status, age in years and sex. Where available, HLA class I and class II types were taken from metadata supplied by the sample provider and were not determined by assay-based typing. The material from the prospective study consisted of cDNA or gDNA derived from T cells, B-cell-depleted T cells, or PBMCs. Subjects who had been exposed to COVID-19, were actively infected with it, or had recovered from it provided the deeply sampled blood TCRbeta repertoires that made up the dataset.

Broader findings and caveats from the paper: How much clinical and demographic metadata was included differed by source and by participant, and the metadata was provided uncurated.

Sequencing was performed on peripheral blood. The TCR sequence derives from an elderly woman with acute or convalescent COVID-19. The chain is assembled from TRBV12-3 or TRBV12-4 and TRBJ1-1, with the D gene call left open. CDR3 loop: CASSFTEAEAFF. The base sequence is TGTGCCAGCAGTTTCACTGAAGCGGAAGCTTTCTTT.